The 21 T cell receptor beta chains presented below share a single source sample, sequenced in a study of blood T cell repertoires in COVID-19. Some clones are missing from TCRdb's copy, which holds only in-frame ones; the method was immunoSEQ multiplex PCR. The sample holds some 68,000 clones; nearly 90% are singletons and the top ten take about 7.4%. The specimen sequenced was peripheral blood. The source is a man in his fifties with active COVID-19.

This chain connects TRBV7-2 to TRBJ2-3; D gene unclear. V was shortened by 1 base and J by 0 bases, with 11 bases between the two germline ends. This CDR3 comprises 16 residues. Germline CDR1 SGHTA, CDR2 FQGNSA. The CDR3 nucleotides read TGTGCCAGCAGCTTAGATAGGCGGCGTAGCACAGATACGCAGTATTTT. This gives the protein CASSLDRRRSTDTQYF.

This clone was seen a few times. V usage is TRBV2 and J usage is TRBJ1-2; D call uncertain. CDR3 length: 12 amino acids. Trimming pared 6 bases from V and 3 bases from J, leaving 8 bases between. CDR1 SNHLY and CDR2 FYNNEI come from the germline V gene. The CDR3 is CASRIGDYGYTF. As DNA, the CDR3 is TGTGCCAGCAGAATCGGGGACTATGGCTACACCTTC.

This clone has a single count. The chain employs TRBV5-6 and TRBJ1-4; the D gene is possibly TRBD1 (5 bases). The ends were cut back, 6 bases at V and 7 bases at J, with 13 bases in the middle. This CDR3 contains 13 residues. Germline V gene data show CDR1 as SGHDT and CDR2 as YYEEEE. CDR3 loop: CASNQGLGEKLFF. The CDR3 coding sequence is TGTGCCAGCAACCAGGGTCTCGGTGAAAAACTGTTTTTT.

This CDR3 is CASSASGPYNEQFF. CDR3 sequence (DNA): TGTGCCAGTAGTGCCAGCGGGCCCTACAATGAGCAGTTCTTC. The chain combines TRBV19 with TRBJ2-1; D is perhaps TRBD2 (6 bases). Germline values: CDR1 LNHDA, CDR2 SQIVND (reference sequence). Trimming removed 5 bases from V and 2 bases from J, with 10 bases in between. The CDR3 extends over 14 amino acids. The whole variable domain, remainder taken from reference TRBV19 and TRBJ2-1, is DGGITQSPKYLFRKEGQNVTLSCEQNLNHDAMYWYRQDPGQGLRLIYYSQIVNDFQKGDIAEGYSVSREKKESFPLTVTSAQKNPTAFYLCASSASGPYNEQFFGPGTRLTVL.

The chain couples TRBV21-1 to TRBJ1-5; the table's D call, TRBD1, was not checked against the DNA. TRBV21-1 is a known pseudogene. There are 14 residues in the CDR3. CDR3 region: CASVKGAGNQPQHF. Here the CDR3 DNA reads TGTGCCAGCGTCAAGGGGGCCGGCAATCAGCCCCAGCATTTT.

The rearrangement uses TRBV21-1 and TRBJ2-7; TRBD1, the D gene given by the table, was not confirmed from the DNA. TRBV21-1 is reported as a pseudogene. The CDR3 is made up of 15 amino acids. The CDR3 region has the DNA TGTGCCAGCAGCAAACCGACAGGGGGTCCCTACGAGCAGTACTTC. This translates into CASSKPTGGPYEQYF.

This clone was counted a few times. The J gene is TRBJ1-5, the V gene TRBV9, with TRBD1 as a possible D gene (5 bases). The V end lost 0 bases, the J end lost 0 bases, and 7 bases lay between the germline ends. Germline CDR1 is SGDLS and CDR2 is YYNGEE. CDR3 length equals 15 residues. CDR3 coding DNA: TGTGCCAGCAGCGTAGGACAGAGTAGCAATCAGCCCCAGCATTTT. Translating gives CASSVGQSSNQPQHF.

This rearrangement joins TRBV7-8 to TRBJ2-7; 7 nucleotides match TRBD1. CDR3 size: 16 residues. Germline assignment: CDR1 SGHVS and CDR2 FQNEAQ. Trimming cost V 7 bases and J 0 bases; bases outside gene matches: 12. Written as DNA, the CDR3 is TGTGCCAGCATCCTAGGGGACAGACAAAGCTCCTACGAGCAGTACTTC. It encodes CASILGDRQSSYEQYF.

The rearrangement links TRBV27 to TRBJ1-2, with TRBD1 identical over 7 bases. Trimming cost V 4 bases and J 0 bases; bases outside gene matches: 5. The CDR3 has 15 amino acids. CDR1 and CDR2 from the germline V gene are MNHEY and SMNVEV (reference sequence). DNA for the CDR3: TGTGCCAGCAGTTATCGACAGGGAACTAACTATGGCTACACCTTC. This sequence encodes CASSYRQGTNYGYTF.

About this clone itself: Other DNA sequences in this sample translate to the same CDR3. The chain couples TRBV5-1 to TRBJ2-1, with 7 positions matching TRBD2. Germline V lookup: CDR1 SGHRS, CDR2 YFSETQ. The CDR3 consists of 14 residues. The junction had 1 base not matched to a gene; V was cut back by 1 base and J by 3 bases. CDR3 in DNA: TGCGCCAGCAGCTTGACGGGGGGCTACAATGAGCAGTTCTTC. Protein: CASSLTGGYNEQFF. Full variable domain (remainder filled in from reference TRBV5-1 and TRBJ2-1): KAGVTQTPRYLIKTRGQQVTLSCSPISGHRSVSWYQQTPGQGLQFLFEYFSETQRNKGNFPGRFSGRQFSNSRSEMNVSTLELGDSALYLCASSLTGGYNEQFFGPGTRLTVL.

The DNA for the CDR3 is TGTGCCAGCAGTCCAGGGACAGGGGATTACAATGAGCAGTTCTTC. This codes for CASSPGTGDYNEQFF. V usage is TRBV6-6 and J usage is TRBJ2-1; 10 bases fit TRBD1. CDR1 and CDR2 (germline): MNHNY, SVGAGI (reference sequence). The V and J ends lost 5 bases and 4 bases, in that order; junction bases with no gene match: 5. This CDR3 comprises 15 residues.

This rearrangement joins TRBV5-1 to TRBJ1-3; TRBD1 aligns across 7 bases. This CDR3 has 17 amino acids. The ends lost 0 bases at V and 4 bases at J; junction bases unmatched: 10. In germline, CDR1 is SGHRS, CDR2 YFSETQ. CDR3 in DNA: TGCGCCAGCAGCTTGGGGTACAGGGGAACGTTGGGAAACACCATATATTTT. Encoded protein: CASSLGYRGTLGNTIYF. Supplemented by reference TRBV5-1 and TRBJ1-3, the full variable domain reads KAGVTQTPRYLIKTRGQQVTLSCSPISGHRSVSWYQQTPGQGLQFLFEYFSETQRNKGNFPGRFSGRQFSNSRSEMNVSTLELGDSALYLCASSLGYRGTLGNTIYFGEGSWLTVV.

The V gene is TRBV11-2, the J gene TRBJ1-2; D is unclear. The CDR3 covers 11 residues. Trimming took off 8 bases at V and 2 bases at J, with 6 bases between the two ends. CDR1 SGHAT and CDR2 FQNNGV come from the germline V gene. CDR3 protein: CASGGNYGYTF. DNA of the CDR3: TGTGCCAGCGGCGGGAACTATGGCTACACCTTC.

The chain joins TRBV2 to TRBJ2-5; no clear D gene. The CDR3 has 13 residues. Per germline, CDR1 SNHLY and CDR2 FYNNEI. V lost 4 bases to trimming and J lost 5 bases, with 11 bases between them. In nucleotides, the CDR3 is TGTGCCAGCAGTGGCGGAACCGGGGAGACCCAGTACTTC. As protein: CASSGGTGETQYF.

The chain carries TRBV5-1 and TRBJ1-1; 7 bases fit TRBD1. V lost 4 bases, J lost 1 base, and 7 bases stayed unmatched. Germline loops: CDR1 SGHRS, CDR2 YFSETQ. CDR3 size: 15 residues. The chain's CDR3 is CASSDPQGGNTEAFF. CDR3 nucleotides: TGCGCCAGCAGCGACCCTCAGGGGGGGAACACTGAAGCTTTCTTT.

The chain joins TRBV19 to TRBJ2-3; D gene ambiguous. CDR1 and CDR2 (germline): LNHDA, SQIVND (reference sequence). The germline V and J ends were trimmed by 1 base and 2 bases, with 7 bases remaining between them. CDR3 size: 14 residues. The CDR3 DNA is TGTGCCAGTAGTATAGTTAGTTACACAGATACGCAGTATTTT. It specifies CASSIVSYTDTQYF.

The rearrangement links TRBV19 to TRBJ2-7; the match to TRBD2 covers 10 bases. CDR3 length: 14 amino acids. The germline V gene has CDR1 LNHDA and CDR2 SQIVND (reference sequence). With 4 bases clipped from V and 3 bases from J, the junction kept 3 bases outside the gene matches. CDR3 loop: CASSTSGGVYEQYF. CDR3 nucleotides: TGTGCCAGTAGTACTAGCGGGGGAGTCTACGAGCAGTACTTC. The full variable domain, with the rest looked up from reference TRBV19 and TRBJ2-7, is DGGITQSPKYLFRKEGQNVTLSCEQNLNHDAMYWYRQDPGQGLRLIYYSQIVNDFQKGDIAEGYSVSREKKESFPLTVTSAQKNPTAFYLCASSTSGGVYEQYFGPGTRLTVT.

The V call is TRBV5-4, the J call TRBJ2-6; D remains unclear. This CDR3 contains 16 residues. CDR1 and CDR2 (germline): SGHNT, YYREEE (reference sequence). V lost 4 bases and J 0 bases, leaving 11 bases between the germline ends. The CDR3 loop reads CASSAKTLSGANVLTF. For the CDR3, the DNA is TGTGCCAGCAGCGCTAAGACACTCTCTGGGGCCAACGTCCTGACTTTC.

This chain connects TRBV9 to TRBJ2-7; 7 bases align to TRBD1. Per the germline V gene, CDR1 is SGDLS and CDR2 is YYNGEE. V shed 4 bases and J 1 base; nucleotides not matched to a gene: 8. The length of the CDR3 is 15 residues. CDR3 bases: TGTGCCAGCAGCACTCGGGACAGCAAGTCCTACGAGCAGTACTTC. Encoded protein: CASSTRDSKSYEQYF.

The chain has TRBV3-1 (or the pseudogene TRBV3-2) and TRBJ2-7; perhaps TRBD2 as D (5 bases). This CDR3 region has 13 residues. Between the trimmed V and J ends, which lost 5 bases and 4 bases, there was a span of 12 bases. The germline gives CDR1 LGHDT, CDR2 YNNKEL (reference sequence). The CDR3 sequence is CASSSPRRYEQYF. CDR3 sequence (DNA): TGTGCCAGCAGCTCCCCCCGGAGGTACGAGCAGTACTTC.

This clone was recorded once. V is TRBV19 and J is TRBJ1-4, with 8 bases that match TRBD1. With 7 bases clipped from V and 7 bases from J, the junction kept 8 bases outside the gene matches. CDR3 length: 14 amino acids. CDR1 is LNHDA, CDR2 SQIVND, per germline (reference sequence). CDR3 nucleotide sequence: TGTGCCAGTACCATGACAGGGGAGGGTGAAAAACTGTTTTTT. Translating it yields CASTMTGEGEKLFF. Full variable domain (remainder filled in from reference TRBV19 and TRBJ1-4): DGGITQSPKYLFRKEGQNVTLSCEQNLNHDAMYWYRQDPGQGLRLIYYSQIVNDFQKGDIAEGYSVSREKKESFPLTVTSAQKNPTAFYLCASTMTGEGEKLFFGSGTQLSVL.